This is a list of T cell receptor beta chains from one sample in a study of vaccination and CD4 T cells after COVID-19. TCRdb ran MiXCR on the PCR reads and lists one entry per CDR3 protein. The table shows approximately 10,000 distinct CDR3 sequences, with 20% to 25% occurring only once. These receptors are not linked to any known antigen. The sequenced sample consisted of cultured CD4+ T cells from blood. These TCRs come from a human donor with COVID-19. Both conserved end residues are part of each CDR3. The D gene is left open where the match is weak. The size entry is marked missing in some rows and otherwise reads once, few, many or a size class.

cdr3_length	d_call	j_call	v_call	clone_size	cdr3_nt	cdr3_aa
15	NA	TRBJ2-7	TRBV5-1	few	TGCGCCAGCAGCTTGGCCGGCGACAGGAACTACGAGCAGTACTTC	CASSLAGDRNYEQYF
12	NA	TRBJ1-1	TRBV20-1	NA	TGCAGTGCTCCTAGGGCGAACACTGAAGCTTTCTTT	CSAPRANTEAFF
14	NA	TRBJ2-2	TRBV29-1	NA	TGCAGCGTTCAAGGGTCCGGGAACACCGGGGAGCTGTTTTTT	CSVQGSGNTGELFF
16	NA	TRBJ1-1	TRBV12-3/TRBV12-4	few	TGTGCCAGCACCACGGGCGGGGGATGGGTGAACACTGAAGCTTTCTTT	CASTTGGGWVNTEAFF
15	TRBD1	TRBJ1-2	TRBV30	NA	TGTGCCTGGAGCCCCTCCGGACAGGGCAACTATGGCTACACCTTC	CAWSPSGQGNYGYTF
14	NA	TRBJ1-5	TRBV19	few	TGTGCCAGTAGTATATTGACAGGACGCCAGCCCCAGCATTTT	CASSILTGRQPQHF
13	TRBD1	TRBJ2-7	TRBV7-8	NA	TGTGCCAGCAGCCCGGGACAGGGAGAGGAGCAGTACTTC	CASSPGQGEEQYF
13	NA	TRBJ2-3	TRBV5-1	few	TGCGCCAGCAGCTTGGCCGGTTCGCAGGGGCAGTATTTT	CASSLAGSQGQYF
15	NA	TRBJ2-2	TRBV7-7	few	TGTGCTAGCAGCTTAGGATCTGGGGCGGCCGGGGAGCTGTTTTTT	CASSLGSGAAGELFF
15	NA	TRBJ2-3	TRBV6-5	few	TGTGCCAGCAGTTACCGGACTGGGAACACAGATACGCAGTATTTT	CASSYRTGNTDTQYF
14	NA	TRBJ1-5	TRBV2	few	TGTGCCAGCAGCTCCGACAGTTTGGATCAGCCCCAGCATTTT	CASSSDSLDQPQHF
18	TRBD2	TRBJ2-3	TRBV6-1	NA	TGTGCCAGCAGTCCGCAAGGGGTAGCGGGGGGGCGAACAGATACGCAGTATTTT	CASSPQGVAGGRTDTQYF
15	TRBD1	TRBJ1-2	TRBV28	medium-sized	TGTGCCAGCAGTCCGCAGGGGGCCCCGGACTATGGCTACACCTTC	CASSPQGAPDYGYTF
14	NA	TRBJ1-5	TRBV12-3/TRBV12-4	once	TGTGCCAGCAGTTTGGCCGGGGGCAATCAGCCCCAGCATTTT	CASSLAGGNQPQHF
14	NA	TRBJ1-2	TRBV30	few	TGTGCCTGGCAAGTTGGAGGTCAGAGCTATGGCTACACCTTC	CAWQVGGQSYGYTF